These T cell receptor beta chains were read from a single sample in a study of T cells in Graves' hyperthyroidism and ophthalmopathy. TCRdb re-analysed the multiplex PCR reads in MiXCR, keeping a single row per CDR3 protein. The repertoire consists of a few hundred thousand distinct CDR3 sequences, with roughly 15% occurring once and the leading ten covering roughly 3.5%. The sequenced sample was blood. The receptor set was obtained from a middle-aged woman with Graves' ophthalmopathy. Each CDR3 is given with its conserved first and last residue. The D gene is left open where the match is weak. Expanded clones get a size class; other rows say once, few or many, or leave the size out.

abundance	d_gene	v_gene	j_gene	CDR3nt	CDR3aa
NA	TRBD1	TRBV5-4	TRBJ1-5	TGTGCCAGCAGCTTACAGGGGGTCAATCAGCCCCAGCATTTT	CASSLQGVNQPQHF
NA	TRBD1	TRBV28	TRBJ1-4	TGTGCCAGCAGTTTTCACCGGGACAGCGGGATGAAAAAACTGTTTTTT	CASSFHRDSGMKKLFF
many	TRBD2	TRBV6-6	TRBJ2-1	TGTGCCAGCAGTTACACCGGACTAGCGGGAGGGCCTAATGAGCAGTTCTTC	CASSYTGLAGGPNEQFF
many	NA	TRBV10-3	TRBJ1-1	TGTGCCATCAGGCAGAACACTGAAGCTTTCTTT	CAIRQNTEAFF
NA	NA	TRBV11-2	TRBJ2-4	TGTGCCAGCAGCACGGGACCGACCTCTTTCGCCAAAAACATTCAGTACTTC	CASSTGPTSFAKNIQYF
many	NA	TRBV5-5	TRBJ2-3	TGTGCCAGCAGCCGCGGGACTCAAGATACGCAGTATTTT	CASSRGTQDTQYF
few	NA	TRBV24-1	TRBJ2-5	TGTGCCACCAGTCCTGTGGGTTTCCAAGAGACCCAGTACTTC	CATSPVGFQETQYF
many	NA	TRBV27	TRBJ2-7	TGTGCCAGCAGTTTATCAGGCAGGGCAGGGTACGAGCAGTACTTC	CASSLSGRAGYEQYF
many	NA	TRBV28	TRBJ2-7	TGTGCCAGCAGTTACTCCTGGACCTTTGCAAGCTCCTACGAGCAGTACTTC	CASSYSWTFASSYEQYF
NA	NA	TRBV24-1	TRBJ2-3	TGTGCCACCAGTGGGGGGGTCCCAGATACGCAGTATTTT	CATSGGVPDTQYF
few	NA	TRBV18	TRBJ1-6	TGTGCCAGCCGCCTCGGGGGCCAGACACCAAATTCACCCCTCCACTTT	CASRLGGQTPNSPLHF
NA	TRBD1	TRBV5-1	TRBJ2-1	TGCGCCAGCAGCTTGGAGACAGGGGGCTACAATGAGCAGTTCTTC	CASSLETGGYNEQFF
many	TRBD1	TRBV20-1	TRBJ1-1	TGCAGTGCTGACCGACCAGGGGGCACTGAAGCTTTCTTT	CSADRPGGTEAFF
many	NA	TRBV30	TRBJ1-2	TGTGCCTGGAGTGTACCAGGGGAGGCTAACTATGGCTACACCTTC	CAWSVPGEANYGYTF
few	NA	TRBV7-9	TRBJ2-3	TGTGCCAGCAGCTTAGTGCCGGGGGCTACAGATACGCAGTATTTT	CASSLVPGATDTQYF
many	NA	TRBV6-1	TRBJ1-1	TGTGCCAGCACTCCCATAGGGGATTACAGGGACGGGGTAGGGAACACTGAAGCTTTCTTT	CASTPIGDYRDGVGNTEAFF
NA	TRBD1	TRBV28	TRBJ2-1	TGTGCCAGCAGTTCCAGACAGGGGCGATTCTACAATGAGCAGTTCTTC	CASSSRQGRFYNEQFF
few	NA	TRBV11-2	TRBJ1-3	TGTGCCAGCAGCTCCGGGATGTGGAACACCATATATTTT	CASSSGMWNTIYF
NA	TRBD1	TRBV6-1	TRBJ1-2	TGTGCCAGCAGTCTGGACAGGCCCCTAGGGCTCTATGGCTACACCTTC	CASSLDRPLGLYGYTF
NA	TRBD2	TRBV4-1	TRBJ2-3	TGCGCCAGCAGCCCTTCGGGGGGACTAGCGATCACAGATACGCAGTATTTT	CASSPSGGLAITDTQYF
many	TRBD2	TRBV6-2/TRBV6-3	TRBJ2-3	TGTGCCAGCACCCTTCGCGGGAGGAAGGATACGCAGTATTTT	CASTLRGRKDTQYF
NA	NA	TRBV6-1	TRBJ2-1	TGTGCCAGCAGTGCCACCGGGACGGACACCTACAATGAGCAGTTCTTC	CASSATGTDTYNEQFF
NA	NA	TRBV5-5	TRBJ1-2	TGTGCCAGCAGCAGACTGACCGACTATGGCTACACCTTC	CASSRLTDYGYTF
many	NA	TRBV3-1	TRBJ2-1	TGTGCCAGCAGCCAGGACTGGGCGGGGAATGAGCAGTTCTTC	CASSQDWAGNEQFF
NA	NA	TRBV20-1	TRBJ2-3	TGCAGTGCTAGAGTTAACCCAGGAGATACGCAGTATTTT	CSARVNPGDTQYF
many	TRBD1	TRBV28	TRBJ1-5	TGTGCCAGCAGTTTACTGGGCTGGGGACAGGGGGCGCGTGGGTCCGAGCCCCAGCATTTT	CASSLLGWGQGARGSEPQHF
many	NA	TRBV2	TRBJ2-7	TGTGCCAGCAGTCGTTTCAGCGACAGGATGGGATCCTACGAGCAGTACTTC	CASSRFSDRMGSYEQYF
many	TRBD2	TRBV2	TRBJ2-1	TGTGCCAGCAGGGGGGGACTAATCAGTAATGAGCAGTTCTTC	CASRGGLISNEQFF
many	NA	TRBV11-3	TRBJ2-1	TGTGCCAGCAGCTCTGGGACTTCCTACAATGAGCAGTTCTTC	CASSSGTSYNEQFF
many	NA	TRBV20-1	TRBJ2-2	TGCAGTGCTAGAGATCTAGCGTTTGACACCGGGGAGCTGTTTTTT	CSARDLAFDTGELFF
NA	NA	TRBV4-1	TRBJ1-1	TGCGCCAGCAGCCAAGGGTCCACGACCACTGAAGCTTTCTTT	CASSQGSTTTEAFF
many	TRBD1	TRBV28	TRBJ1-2	TGTGCCAGCAGTTTCAGGACCGGGACAGCCTATGGCTACACCTTC	CASSFRTGTAYGYTF
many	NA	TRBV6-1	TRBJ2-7	TGTGCCAGCATCTCCCCGTTGGTCTACGAGCAGTACTTC	CASISPLVYEQYF
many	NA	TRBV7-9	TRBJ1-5	TGTGCCAGCAGCGCAAGTGAAGGCAATCAGCCCCAGCATTTT	CASSASEGNQPQHF
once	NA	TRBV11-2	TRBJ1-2	TGTGCCAGCAGCTTTTTGCAGGCCTATGGCTACACCTTC	CASSFLQAYGYTF
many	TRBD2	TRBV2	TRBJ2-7	TGTGCCAGCAGTGAGACGCTAGGACTAGTCACCTCCTACGAGCAGTACTTC	CASSETLGLVTSYEQYF
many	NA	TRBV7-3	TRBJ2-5	TGTGCCAGCAGCTCAGACAGGAAAGAGACCCAGTACTTC	CASSSDRKETQYF
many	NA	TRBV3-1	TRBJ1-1	TGTGCCAGCAGCCCTCCAAAAAGGAACACTGAAGCTTTCTTT	CASSPPKRNTEAFF
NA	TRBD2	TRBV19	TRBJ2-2	TGTGCCAGTAACTTCGGGACGGGAGGTACCGGGGAGCTGTTTTTT	CASNFGTGGTGELFF
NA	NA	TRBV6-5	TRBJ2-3	TGTGCCAGCAGTTACAGTACTAGTTCAGATACGCAGTATTTT	CASSYSTSSDTQYF
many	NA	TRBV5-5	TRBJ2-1	TGTGCCAGCAGCTTATTGGGGGTTTTCAGTGAGCAGTTCTTC	CASSLLGVFSEQFF
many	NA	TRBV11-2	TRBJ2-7	TGTGCCAGCAGCCACGACCCCACCTACGAGCAGTACTTC	CASSHDPTYEQYF
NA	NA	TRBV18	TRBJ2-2	TGTGCCAGCTCACCAGTGACCGGGGAGCTGTTTTTT	CASSPVTGELFF
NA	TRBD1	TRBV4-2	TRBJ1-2	TGTGCCAGCAGCCAAGCATCCGGGACAGGGCGTGGCTACACCTTC	CASSQASGTGRGYTF
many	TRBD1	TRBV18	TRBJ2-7	TGTGCCAGCTCACCGGGGACAGGGTGGGACGAGCAGTACTTC	CASSPGTGWDEQYF
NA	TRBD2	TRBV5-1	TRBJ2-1	TGCGCCAGCAGCTTGGCCGGCACTAGCGGACACAATGAGCAGTTCTTC	CASSLAGTSGHNEQFF
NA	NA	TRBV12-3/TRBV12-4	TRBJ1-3	TGTGCCAGCAGTTTTAGTCGGGCCACCATATATTTT	CASSFSRATIYF
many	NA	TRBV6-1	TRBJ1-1	TGTGCCAGCACCCCCAGCAGGGACACTGAAGCTTTCTTT	CASTPSRDTEAFF
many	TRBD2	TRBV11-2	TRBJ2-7	TGTGCCAGCAGCTTAGAGAAACTAGCGGGAATCGAGCAGTACTTC	CASSLEKLAGIEQYF